A single sample gave rise to the 2 T cell receptor beta chains below, sequenced in a study of identical twins. TCRdb reanalysed the 5' RACE reads using MiXCR and keeps one entry per CDR3 protein. Among roughly 700,000 distinct CDR3 sequences listed, 8.6% were seen once. These data were also filed under a second study, of yellow fever vaccine responses in identical twins.

What was sequenced was PBMCs. Source of these receptors: a woman between 18 and 29 years old in good health.

In its sample, this clonotype was seen a few times. The rearrangement links TRBV3-1 to TRBJ2-1; D gene uncertain. Germline V gene data show CDR1 as LGHDT and CDR2 as YNNKEL (reference sequence). Trimming pared 2 bases from V and 8 bases from J, leaving 16 bases between. The length of the CDR3 is 15 residues. The CDR3 coding sequence is TGTGCCAGCAGCCAACAGGTAGGCCCAGCCCATGAGCAGTTCTTC. This gives the protein CASSQQVGPAHEQFF.

The chain joins TRBV19 to TRBJ2-2; 9 positions match TRBD1. The germline CDR1 and CDR2 sequences are LNHDA and SQIVND (reference sequence). This CDR3 is built from 16 residues. The V and J ends lost 9 bases and 4 bases, in that order; junction bases with no gene match: 12. The CDR3, as DNA: TGTGCCAGCCGAGTACAGGGGGCGGCCATCACCGGGGAGCTGTTTTTT. Amino acids: CASRVQGAAITGELFF.